Described below is a single T cell receptor beta chain sequence and its context. Its cognate antigen has yet to be identified. HCMV-specific IgG was detected in serum with a commercial ELISA kit to determine HCMV serostatus. Peripheral blood mononuclear cells were isolated from blood by Ficoll density gradient centrifugation. This specimen comes from a study of T cells expressing NK-cell markers (dated by TCRdb to the early 2020s). At the level of the whole study: Three sorted T-cell subsets (CD3+CD56+NKG2C+, CD3+CD56+NKG2C- and CD3+CD56-NKG2C+) from eight donors had their TCR beta-chain repertoires profiled. Of the eight sequenced donors, seven were found to be HCMV-seropositive and one was found to be HCMV-seronegative. Randomly selected healthy volunteers, three men and five women, were used as the eight sequenced donors. Sequencing of the libraries produced 2 x 150 bp reads on Illumina HiSeq 2000/2500, MiSeq or NextSeq. The research as a whole found: In six or seven donors, the dominant CD3+CD56+NKG2C+ clonotypes ranked among the top 10 CD8+ clonotypes, making up about 1.0-8% of CD8+ T cells. Those dominant clonotypes were again the most abundant among CD3+CD56-NKG2C+ cells in a handful of donors, at roughly 28.3-60.1%. Whether the expanded NKG2C-expressing T cell clones were specific for HCMV antigens was left unclear.

Measured from the cysteine to the phenylalanine, the CDR3 is 15 residues long. The nucleotide record is missing. The germline V gene encodes CDR1 SGHNT and CDR2 YYREEE (reference sequence). Sequencing instrument: Illumina HiSeq 2000. TCR beta cDNA libraries were made by 5'RACE template switching that added a universal primer site and unique molecular identifiers. cDNA synthesis was primed from the TCR beta constant segment, followed by two successive PCR amplification steps. The paper's data handling went like this. MIGEC was used to demultiplex reads and group reads by UMI, and MiTCR was used to assemble and quantify clonotypes. To remove erroneous sequences, TCR cDNA sequences were retained only when supported by two or more reads. The tcR package was used for downstream repertoire analysis, and clonotypes were matched between fractions using CDR3 nucleotide sequence together with V segment. VDJmatch was used to annotate antigen specificity against VDJdb, with one amino acid substitution allowed in CDR3. The reads underwent TCRdb reprocessing, giving one record for each CDR3 protein sequence and no DNA. What appears here as the V and J calls and clone size reflects TCRdb's work, not the paper's. The record for this sample contains about 460,000 distinct CDR3 sequences. The ten biggest clones cover more than 1.4% of the sample.

This TCR came from a woman in her forties or fifties in good health. Donor details come from another sample of the same person, matched by shared clones. The sample was blood T cells: a sorted CD56 or NKG2C T cell subset, CD4+ or CD8+ T cells, or bulk PBMC T cells (not recorded which). This chain joins TRBV5-4 to TRBJ2-7; lacking DNA, the TRBD1 call made by TCRdb goes unchecked. For the CDR3, the sequence is CASSFGGQGIYEQYF.